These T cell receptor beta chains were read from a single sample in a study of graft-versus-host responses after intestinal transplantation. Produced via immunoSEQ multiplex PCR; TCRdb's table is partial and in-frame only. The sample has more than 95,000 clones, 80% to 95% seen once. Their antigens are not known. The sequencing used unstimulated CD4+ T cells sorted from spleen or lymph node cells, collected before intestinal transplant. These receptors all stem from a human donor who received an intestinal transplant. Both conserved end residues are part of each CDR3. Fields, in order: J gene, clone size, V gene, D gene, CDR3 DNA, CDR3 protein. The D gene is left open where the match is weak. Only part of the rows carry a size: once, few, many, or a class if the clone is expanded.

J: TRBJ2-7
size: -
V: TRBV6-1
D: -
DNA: TGTGCCAGCAGGCCCAGGGATGGGTTCTACGAGCAGTACTTC
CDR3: CASRPRDGFYEQYF

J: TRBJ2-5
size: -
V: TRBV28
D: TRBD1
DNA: TGTGCCAGCAGTGGCAAGACAGGGAGAGAGACCCAGTACTTC
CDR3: CASSGKTGRETQYF

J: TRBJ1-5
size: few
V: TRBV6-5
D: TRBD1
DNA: TGTGCCAGCAGACCAGACAGGGGGAACCAGCCCCAGCATTTT
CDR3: CASRPDRGNQPQHF

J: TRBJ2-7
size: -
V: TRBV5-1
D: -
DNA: TGCGCCAGCAGTTTTAGGGAGAGCTACGAGCAGTACTTC
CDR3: CASSFRESYEQYF

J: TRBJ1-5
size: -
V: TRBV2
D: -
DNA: TGTGCCAGCGTAGGTCAGGGGATTAGCAATCAGCCCCAGCATTTT
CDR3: CASVGQGISNQPQHF

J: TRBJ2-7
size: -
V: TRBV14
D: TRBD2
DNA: TGTGCCAGCAGCCAAGCGGGGGGGCGCTACGAGCAGTACTTC
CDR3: CASSQAGGRYEQYF

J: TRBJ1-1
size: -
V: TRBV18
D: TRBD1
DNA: TGTGCCAGCTCACCCTTAGGTACAGGGGGCCGGGCTGAAGCTTTCTTT
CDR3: CASSPLGTGGRAEAFF

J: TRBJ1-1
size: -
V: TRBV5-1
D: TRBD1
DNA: TGCGCCAGCAGCTTGGTCACAGGGGTGGCTTCATCTGAAGCTTTCTTT
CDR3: CASSLVTGVASSEAFF

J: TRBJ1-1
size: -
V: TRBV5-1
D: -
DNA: TGCGCCAGCAGCTTCACAGAGGGAGGTTGGACTGAAGCTTTCTTT
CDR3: CASSFTEGGWTEAFF

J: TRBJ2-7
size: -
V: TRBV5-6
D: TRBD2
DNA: TGTGCCAGCAGCTTCCTCGGCGGGAGCTCATTGTACGAGCAGTACTTC
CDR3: CASSFLGGSSLYEQYF

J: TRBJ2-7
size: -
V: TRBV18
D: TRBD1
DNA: TGTGCCAGCTCAACGAGACAGGGCGAGAAGTACTTC
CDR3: CASSTRQGEKYF

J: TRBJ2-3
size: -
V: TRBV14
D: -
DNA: TGTGCCAGCAGCCGAAACAGGGTGGGCACAGATACGCAGTATTTT
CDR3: CASSRNRVGTDTQYF

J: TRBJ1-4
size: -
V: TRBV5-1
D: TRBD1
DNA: TGCGCCAGCAGCTTTGGGACAGTAAACGAAAAACTGTTTTTT
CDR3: CASSFGTVNEKLFF

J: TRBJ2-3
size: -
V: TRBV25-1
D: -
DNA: TGTGCCAGCAGTGAAGGGGCAGCGCAGTATTTT
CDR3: CASSEGAAQYF

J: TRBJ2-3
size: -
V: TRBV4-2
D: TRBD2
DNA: TGTGCCAGCAGCCAAGTGACTAGCGGGTCTAGCACAGATACGCAGTATTTT
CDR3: CASSQVTSGSSTDTQYF

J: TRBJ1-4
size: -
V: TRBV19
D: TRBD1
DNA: TGTGCCAGTAGTATACTGGACAGGGCTGCAACTAATGAAAAACTGTTTTTT
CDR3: CASSILDRAATNEKLFF

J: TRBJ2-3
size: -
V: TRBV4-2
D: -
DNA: TGTGCCAGCCGAACATCCTCGGGGAACAGGGCCACAGATACGCAGTATTTT
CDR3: CASRTSSGNRATDTQYF

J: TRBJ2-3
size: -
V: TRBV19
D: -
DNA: TGTGCCAGTAGTATAGGAGTACTCGGAGATACGCAGTATTTT
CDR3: CASSIGVLGDTQYF

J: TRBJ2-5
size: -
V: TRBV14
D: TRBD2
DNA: TGTGCCAGCAGCCATCTGCTAGCGGGAACAGAGACCCAGTACTTC
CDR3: CASSHLLAGTETQYF

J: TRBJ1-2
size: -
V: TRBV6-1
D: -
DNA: TGTGCCAGCAGTGAACAGGTGAACTATGGCTACACCTTC
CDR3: CASSEQVNYGYTF

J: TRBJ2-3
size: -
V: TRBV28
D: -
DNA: TGTGCCAGCAGGGACAACACAGATACGCAGTATTTT
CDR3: CASRDNTDTQYF

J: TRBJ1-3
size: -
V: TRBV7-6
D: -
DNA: TGTGCCAGCAGTACCCTGGGGGGTCCCTCTGGAAACACCATATATTTT
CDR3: CASSTLGGPSGNTIYF

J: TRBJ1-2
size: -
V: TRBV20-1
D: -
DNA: TGCAGTGTGCAGGATAACTATGGCTACACCTTC
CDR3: CSVQDNYGYTF

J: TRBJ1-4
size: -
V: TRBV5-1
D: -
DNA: TGCGCCAGCAGCTTCCAAACAGGATATAATGAAAAACTGTTTTTT
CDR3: CASSFQTGYNEKLFF

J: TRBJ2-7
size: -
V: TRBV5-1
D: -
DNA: TGCGCCAGCAGCTTGTATGGCGGGGTTGGTTCCTACGAGCAGTACTTC
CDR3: CASSLYGGVGSYEQYF

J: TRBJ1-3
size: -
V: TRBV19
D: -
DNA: TGTGCCAGCAGGACAGCCTCTGGAAACACCATATATTTT
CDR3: CASRTASGNTIYF

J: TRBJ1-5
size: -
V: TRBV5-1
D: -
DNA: TGCGCCAGCAGCTTGGCAGGAGGAGAGCCCCAGCATTTT
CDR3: CASSLAGGEPQHF

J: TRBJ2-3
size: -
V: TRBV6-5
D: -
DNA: TGTGCCAGCATGGTGGGGAGGCCGAGAACAGATACGCAGTATTTT
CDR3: CASMVGRPRTDTQYF

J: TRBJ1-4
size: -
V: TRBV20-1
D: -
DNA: TGCAGTGCCCTAGGAGAAAAACTGTTTTTT
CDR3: CSALGEKLFF

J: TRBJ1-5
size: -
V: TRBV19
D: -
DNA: TGTGCCAGTAGTATGAGATGGCCCCAGCATTTT
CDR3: CASSMRWPQHF

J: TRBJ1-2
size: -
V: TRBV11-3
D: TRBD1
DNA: TGTGCCAGCAGCTTAGCCAGGGACAGCTATGGCTACACCTTC
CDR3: CASSLARDSYGYTF

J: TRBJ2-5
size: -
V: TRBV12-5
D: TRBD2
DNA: TGTGCTAGTGGTTTGGGACTAGCGGGATGGGAGACCCAGTACTTC
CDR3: CASGLGLAGWETQYF

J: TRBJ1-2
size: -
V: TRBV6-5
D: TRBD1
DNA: TGTGCCAGCAGTTTGGACAGGGATCGGTATGGCTACACCTTC
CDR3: CASSLDRDRYGYTF

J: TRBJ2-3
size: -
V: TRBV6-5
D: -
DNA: TGTGCCAGCAGTTACTCGAGGGGGGGAAGGACAGATACGCAGTATTTT
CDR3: CASSYSRGGRTDTQYF

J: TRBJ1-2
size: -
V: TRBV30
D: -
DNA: TGTGCCGAAGCCAGGGAAGCTAACTATGGCTACACCTTC
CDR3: CAEAREANYGYTF

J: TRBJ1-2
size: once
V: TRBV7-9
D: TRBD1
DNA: TGTGCCAGCAGCCGGGGACAGGGGCATGGCTACACCTTC
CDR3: CASSRGQGHGYTF

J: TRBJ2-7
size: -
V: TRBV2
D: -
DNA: TGTGCCAGCAGCCTCAGGGACTACGAGCAGTACTTC
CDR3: CASSLRDYEQYF

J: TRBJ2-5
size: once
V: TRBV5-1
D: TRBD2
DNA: TGCGCCAGCAGCTTGTTCTCTAGCGGTGGAGAGACCCAGTACTTC
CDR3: CASSLFSSGGETQYF

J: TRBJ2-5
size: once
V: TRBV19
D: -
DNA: TGTGCCAGTAGTATAACCGGGGGACCACAGGAGACCCAGTACTTC
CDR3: CASSITGGPQETQYF

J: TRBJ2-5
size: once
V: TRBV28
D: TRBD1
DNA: TGTGCCAGCAGCCATTACCCGGGACAGGGGGCGGGGGAGACCCAGTACTTC
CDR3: CASSHYPGQGAGETQYF

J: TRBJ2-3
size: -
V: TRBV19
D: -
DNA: TGTGCCAGTAGTCAGTCGGGGAACACAGATACGCAGTATTTT
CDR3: CASSQSGNTDTQYF

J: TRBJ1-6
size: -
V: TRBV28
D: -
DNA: TGTGCCAGCAGATCTGTACAGGGAGATTCACCCCTCCACTTT
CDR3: CASRSVQGDSPLHF

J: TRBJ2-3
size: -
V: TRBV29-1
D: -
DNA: TGCAGCGTTGAACCGCGATTCACAGATACGCAGTATTTT
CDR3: CSVEPRFTDTQYF

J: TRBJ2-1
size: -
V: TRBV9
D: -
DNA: TGTGCCAGCAGCGTAGTTGGGGGGACCCACTACAATGAGCAGTTCTTC
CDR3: CASSVVGGTHYNEQFF

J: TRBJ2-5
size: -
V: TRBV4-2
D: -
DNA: TGTGCCAGCAGCCAAGTTGCGGGGCCGTTTCCAGAGACCCAGTACTTC
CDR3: CASSQVAGPFPETQYF

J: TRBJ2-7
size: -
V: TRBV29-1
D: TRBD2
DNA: TGCAGCGTCCCCGGGACTAGCGACGAGCAGTACTTC
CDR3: CSVPGTSDEQYF

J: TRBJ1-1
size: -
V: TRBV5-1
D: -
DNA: TGCGCCAGCAGCTTCACCGACACGACTGAAGCTTTCTTT
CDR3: CASSFTDTTEAFF

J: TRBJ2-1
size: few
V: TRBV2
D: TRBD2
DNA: TGTGCCAGCAGTGAAGGGACTAGCGCCTACAATGAGCAGTTCTTC
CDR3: CASSEGTSAYNEQFF

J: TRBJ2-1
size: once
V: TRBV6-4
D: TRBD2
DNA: TGTGCCAGCAGTCCTAGCGGTTTCAGCTACAATGAGCAGTTCTTC
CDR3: CASSPSGFSYNEQFF

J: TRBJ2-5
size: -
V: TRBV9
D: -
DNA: TGTGCCAGCAGCACCTCACCCCCGGGGACCCAGTACTTC
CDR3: CASSTSPPGTQYF

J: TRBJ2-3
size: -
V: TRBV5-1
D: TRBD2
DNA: TGCGCCAGCTCCGGGGCAGCGGGGGGCACAGATACGCAGTATTTT
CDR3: CASSGAAGGTDTQYF